These 12 T cell receptor beta chains originate from one sample sequenced in a study of blood T cells in healthy people across ages. Primers used in a second PCR of about 7 to 11 cycles were a sample-barcoded 5' primer and a J-beta primer mix. Via MiXCR, TCRdb re-called the 5' RACE reads, giving one row per CDR3 protein. The sample lists roughly 900,000 distinct CDR3 sequences; 29% were seen once. The sequenced sample consisted of blood. The receptors here all came from a woman at least 80 years old in good health.

Regarding this clonotype: The germline gene is not matched at one end of the junction; a read error may be the cause. The chain couples TRBV3-1 to TRBJ1-4; a possible D gene is TRBD1 (6 bases). Germline V gene sequence: CDR1 LGHDT, CDR2 YNNKEL (reference sequence). There are 13 residues in the CDR3. CDR3 amino acids: CAGSLRQAEKLFF. CDR3 in DNA: TGTGCCGGCAGCCTCCGACAGGCTGAAAAACTGTTTTTT.

Ten or more counts support this clonotype. The rearrangement uses TRBV27 and TRBJ2-1, with 7 bases lining up with TRBD2. Germline V lookup: CDR1 MNHEY, CDR2 SMNVEV (reference sequence). The CDR3 contains 13 residues. The trim removed 7 bases at V and 10 bases at J, leaving 10 bases unmatched. CDR3 DNA sequence: TGTGCCAGCACCAGAGCGGGGAAGAGCGAGCAGTTCTTC. Its translation is CASTRAGKSEQFF.

This clonotype was seen at least ten times. This sequence joins TRBV11-2 and TRBJ1-4; tentative D call: TRBD1 (6 bases). The ends were cut back, 1 base at V and 2 bases at J, with 8 bases in the middle. Germline V lookup: CDR1 SGHAT, CDR2 FQNNGV. This CDR3 has 15 residues. The CDR3 region is CASSLGGPTNEKLFF. The CDR3 bases are TGTGCCAGCAGCTTAGGGGGGCCTACTAATGAAAAACTGTTTTTT.

The chain is built from TRBV11-1 and TRBJ2-3; D could derive from TRBD1 or TRBD2 (6 bases each). CDR1 and CDR2 from the germline V gene are SGHAT and FQDESV (reference sequence). CDR3 length equals 21 residues. The germline V and J ends were trimmed by 4 bases and 0 bases, with 29 bases remaining between them. The CDR3 spells CASSSLPLRGESLTSTDTQYF. The DNA of the CDR3 is TGTGCCAGCAGCTCCCTTCCCCTGAGGGGGGAGTCACTTACTAGCACAGATACGCAGTATTTT.

There are many counts of this clonotype. The chain has TRBV20-1 and TRBJ2-5, with TRBD2 identical over 7 bases. V shed 0 bases and J 4 bases; nucleotides not matched to a gene: 11. The CDR3 is made up of 16 amino acids. Germline V gene sequence: CDR1 DFQATT, CDR2 SNEGSKA (reference sequence). CDR3 residues: CSARDFHGGKGETQYF. The CDR3 DNA reads as TGCAGTGCTAGAGATTTTCACGGGGGGAAGGGAGAGACCCAGTACTTC.

As for this clonotype: An end of the junction differs from the germline gene, which may be a read error. The CDR3 is CATSAREEDTGELFF. CDR3 nucleotide sequence: TGTGCCACCAGTGCTCGGGAGGAGGACACAGGGGAGCTGTTTTTT. The chain couples TRBV24-1 to TRBJ2-2; TRBD2 agrees at 7 bases. The length of the CDR3 is 15 residues. CDR1 is KGHDR, CDR2 SFDVKD, per germline.

There are many counts of this clonotype. The V and J genes are TRBV6-1 and TRBJ2-3, with 9 nucleotides matching TRBD2. The J segment lost 5 bases and the V segment lost 6 bases, leaving 9 bases of the junction unmatched. This CDR3 contains 15 residues. The germline CDR1 and CDR2 sequences are MNHNS and SASEGT. CDR3 DNA: TGTGCCAGCAGCCGGAGAGAAGCGGGGGGAGATACGCAGTATTTT. This sequence encodes CASSRREAGGDTQYF.

About this clonotype itself: A much larger clone differs from this one at a single base, so this may be a read error. The chain employs TRBV7-2 and TRBJ2-1; D unresolved. Trimming cost V 6 bases and J 10 bases, with 22 bases left between them. The length of the CDR3 is 15 residues. CDR1 is SGHTA, CDR2 FQGNSA, per germline. The CDR3 protein is CASRSARPLPSEQFF. CDR3 bases: TGTGCCAGCAGATCGGCCAGGCCCCTTCCTTCGGAGCAGTTCTTC.

A note on this clonotype: A much larger clone lies one base from this, so it may be a read error. This chain connects TRBV9 to TRBJ2-1; TRBD2 agrees at 10 bases. This CDR3 has 19 residues. The V segment lost 3 bases and the J segment 6 bases; nucleotides outside the gene matches: 18. Germline CDR1 is SGDLS and CDR2 is YYNGEE. The CDR3, as DNA: TGTGCCAGCAGCGCAGCTCCGGAGCGGGGGGGTCTTCTTGTCAATGAGCAGTTCTTC. Its protein is CASSAAPERGGLLVNEQFF.

This clonotype has more than one count but fewer than ten. The chain recombines TRBV9 with TRBJ2-3, with D possibly being TRBD1 (6 bases). The germline CDR1 and CDR2 sequences are SGDLS and YYNGEE. V was cut by 3 bases and J by 7 bases, with 18 bases left in between. The CDR3 extends over 15 amino acids. The CDR3 reads CASSGREAGANTQYF. The CDR3 DNA is TGTGCCAGCAGCGGTAGAGAGGCAGGGGCGAATACGCAGTATTTT. The entire variable domain, with the rest obtained from reference TRBV9 and TRBJ2-3, is as follows: DSGVTQTPKHLITATGQRVTLRCSPRSGDLSVYWYQQSLDQGLQFLIQYYNGEERAKGNILERFSAQQFPDLHSELNLSSLELGDSALYFCASSGREAGANTQYFGPGTRLTVL.

This clonotype occurred many times. The chain links TRBV5-4 to TRBJ2-5; 9 bases match TRBD2. Losses at the gene ends were 0 bases for V and 2 bases for J; bases not matched to a gene: 14. The CDR3 contains 19 residues. Germline V gives CDR1 SGHNT, CDR2 YYREEE (reference sequence). The chain's CDR3 is CASSLEYSGGSLGQETQYF. The CDR3 DNA reads as TGTGCCAGCAGCTTGGAGTATAGCGGGGGTTCCCTGGGGCAAGAGACCCAGTACTTC.

The table lists this clonotype with a few counts. A much bigger clone sits one base away, suggesting this may be a read error. The chain has TRBV20-1 and TRBJ2-1, with a weak D call TRBD2 (7 bases). The tail of the sequence fits TRBJ2-7 better, so the J call may be wrong. The CDR3 totals 16 residues. Germline V gene data show CDR1 as DFQATT and CDR2 as SNEGSKA (reference sequence). The CDR3 sequence: CSAPWGGGANYNEQYF. The CDR3 DNA reads TGCAGTGCTCCCTGGGGAGGGGGGGCTAACTACAATGAGCAGTACTTC.